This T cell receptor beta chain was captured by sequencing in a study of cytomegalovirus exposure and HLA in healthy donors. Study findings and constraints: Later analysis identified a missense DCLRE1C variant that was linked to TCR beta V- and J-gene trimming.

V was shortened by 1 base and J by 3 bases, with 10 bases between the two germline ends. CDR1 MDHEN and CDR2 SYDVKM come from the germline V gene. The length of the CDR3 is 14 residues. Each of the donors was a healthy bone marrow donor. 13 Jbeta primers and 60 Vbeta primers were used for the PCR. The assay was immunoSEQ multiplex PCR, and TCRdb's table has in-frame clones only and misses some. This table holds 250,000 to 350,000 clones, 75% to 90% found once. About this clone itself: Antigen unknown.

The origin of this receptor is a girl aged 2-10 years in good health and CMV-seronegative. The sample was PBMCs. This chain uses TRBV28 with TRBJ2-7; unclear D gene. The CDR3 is CASSLSGSGYEQYF. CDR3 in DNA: TGTGCCAGCAGTTTATCCGGGTCTGGCTACGAGCAGTACTTC. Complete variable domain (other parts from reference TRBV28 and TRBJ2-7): DVKVTQSSRYLVKRTGEKVFLECVQDMDHENMFWYRQDPGLGLRLIYFSYDVKMKEKGDIPEGYSVSREKKERFSLILESASTNQTSMYLCASSLSGSGYEQYFGPGTRLTVT.